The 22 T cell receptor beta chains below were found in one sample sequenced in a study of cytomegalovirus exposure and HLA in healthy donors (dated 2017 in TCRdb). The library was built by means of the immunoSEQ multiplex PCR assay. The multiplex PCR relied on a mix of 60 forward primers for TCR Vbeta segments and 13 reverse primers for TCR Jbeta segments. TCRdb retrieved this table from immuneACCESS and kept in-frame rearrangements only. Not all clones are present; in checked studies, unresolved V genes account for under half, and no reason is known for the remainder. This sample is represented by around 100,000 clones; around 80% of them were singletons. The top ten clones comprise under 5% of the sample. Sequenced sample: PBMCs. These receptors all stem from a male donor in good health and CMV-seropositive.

The chain's CDR3 is CASIALPPNTEAFF. The CDR3, as DNA: TGTGCCAGCATCGCACTCCCTCCGAACACTGAAGCTTTCTTT. The chain couples TRBV6-1 to TRBJ1-1; D gene uncertain. Trimming stripped 7 bases from V and 1 base from J, with 13 bases between. The CDR3 consists of 14 residues. CDR1 and CDR2 (germline): MNHNS, SASEGT.

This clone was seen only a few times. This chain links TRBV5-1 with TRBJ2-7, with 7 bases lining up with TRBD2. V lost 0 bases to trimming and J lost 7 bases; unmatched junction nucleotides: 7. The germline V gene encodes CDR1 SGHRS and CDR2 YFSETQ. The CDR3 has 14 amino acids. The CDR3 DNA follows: TGCGCCAGCAGCTTGGGTCAGGGAGGGTGGGAGCAGTACTTC. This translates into CASSLGQGGWEQYF. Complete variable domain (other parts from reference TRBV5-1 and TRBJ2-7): KAGVTQTPRYLIKTRGQQVTLSCSPISGHRSVSWYQQTPGQGLQFLFEYFSETQRNKGNFPGRFSGRQFSNSRSEMNVSTLELGDSALYLCASSLGQGGWEQYFGPGTRLTVT.

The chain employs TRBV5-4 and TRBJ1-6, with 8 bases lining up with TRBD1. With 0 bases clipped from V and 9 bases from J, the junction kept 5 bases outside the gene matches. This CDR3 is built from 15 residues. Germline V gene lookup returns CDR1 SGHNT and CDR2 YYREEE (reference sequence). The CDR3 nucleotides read TGTGCCAGCAGCTTGGCCAGGGGGCAGAGTTCACCCCTCCACTTT. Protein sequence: CASSLARGQSSPLHF.

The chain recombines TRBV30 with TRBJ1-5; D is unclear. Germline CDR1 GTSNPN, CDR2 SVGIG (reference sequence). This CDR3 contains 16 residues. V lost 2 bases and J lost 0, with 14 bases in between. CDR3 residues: CAWSLAGFHSNQPQHF. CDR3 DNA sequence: TGTGCCTGGAGTCTCGCAGGTTTTCATAGCAATCAGCCCCAGCATTTT.

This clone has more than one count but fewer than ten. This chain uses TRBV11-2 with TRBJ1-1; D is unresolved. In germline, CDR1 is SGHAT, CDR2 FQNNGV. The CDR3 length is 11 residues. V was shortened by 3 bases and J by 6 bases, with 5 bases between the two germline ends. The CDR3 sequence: CASSLSAEAFF. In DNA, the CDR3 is TGTGCCAGCAGCTTGAGTGCTGAAGCTTTCTTT.

CDR3 protein: CASSIVLGLPDTQYF. Here the CDR3 DNA reads TGTGCCAGTAGTATAGTCCTAGGACTCCCAGATACGCAGTATTTT. V is TRBV19 and J is TRBJ2-3; D is possibly TRBD2 (5 bases). Germline-derived CDR1 and CDR2 are LNHDA and SQIVND (reference sequence). The germline V and J ends were trimmed by 1 base and 4 bases, with 12 bases remaining between them. The CDR3 totals 15 residues.

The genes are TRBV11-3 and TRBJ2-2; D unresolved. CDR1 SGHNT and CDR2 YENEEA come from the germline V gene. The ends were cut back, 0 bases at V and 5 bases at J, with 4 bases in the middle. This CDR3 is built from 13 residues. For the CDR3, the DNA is TGTGCCAGCAGCTTAGAAGCGACCGGGGAGCTGTTTTTT. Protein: CASSLEATGELFF.

In DNA, the CDR3 is TGTGCCAGTAGTATTCAGGGACTAGCGGGAGATGCTAGAGATACGCAGTATTTT. It specifies CASSIQGLAGDARDTQYF. The chain recombines TRBV19 with TRBJ2-3, with 14 bases aligning to TRBD2. With V trimmed by 3 bases and J by 5 bases, 10 bases remained unmatched. CDR3 size: 18 residues. Looked up from germline, CDR1 is LNHDA and CDR2 is SQIVND (reference sequence).

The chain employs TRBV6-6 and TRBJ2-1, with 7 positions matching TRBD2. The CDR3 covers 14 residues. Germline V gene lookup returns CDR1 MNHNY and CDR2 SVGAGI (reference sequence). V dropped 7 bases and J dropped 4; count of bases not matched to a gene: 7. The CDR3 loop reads CASIASGVYNEQFF. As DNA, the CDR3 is TGTGCCAGCATAGCGAGCGGGGTTTACAATGAGCAGTTCTTC.

The CDR3 DNA sequence: TGTGCCAGCAGTGACCCGACAGGGCCCACCTACGAGCAGTACTTC. Translated: CASSDPTGPTYEQYF. The chain couples TRBV6-1 to TRBJ2-7; 7 positions match TRBD1. Germline CDR1 MNHNS, CDR2 SASEGT. V was clipped by 3 bases and J by 2 bases; unmatched bases: 7. The CDR3 covers 15 residues.

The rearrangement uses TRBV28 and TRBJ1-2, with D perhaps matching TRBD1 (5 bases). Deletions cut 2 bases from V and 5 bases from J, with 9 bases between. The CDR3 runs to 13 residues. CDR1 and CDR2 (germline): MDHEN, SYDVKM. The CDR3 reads CASSLIRGYGYTF. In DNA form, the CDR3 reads TGTGCCAGCAGTTTAATCCGGGGGTATGGCTACACCTTC.

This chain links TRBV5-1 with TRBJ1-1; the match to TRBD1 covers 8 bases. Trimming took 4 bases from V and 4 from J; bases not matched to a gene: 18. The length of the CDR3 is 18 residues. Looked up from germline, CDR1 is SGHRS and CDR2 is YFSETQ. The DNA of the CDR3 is TGCGCCAGCAGCCCAGGGGATGGGACAGGCTGGGTCGGCACTGAAGCTTTCTTT. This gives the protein CASSPGDGTGWVGTEAFF. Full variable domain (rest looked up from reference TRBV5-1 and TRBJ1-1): KAGVTQTPRYLIKTRGQQVTLSCSPISGHRSVSWYQQTPGQGLQFLFEYFSETQRNKGNFPGRFSGRQFSNSRSEMNVSTLELGDSALYLCASSPGDGTGWVGTEAFFGQGTRLTVV.

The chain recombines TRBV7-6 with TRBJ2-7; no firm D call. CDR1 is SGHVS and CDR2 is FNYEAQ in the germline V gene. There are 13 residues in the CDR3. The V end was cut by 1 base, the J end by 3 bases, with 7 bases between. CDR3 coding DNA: TGTGCCAGCAGCTTAGGGGCATTCTACGAGCAGTACTTC. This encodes CASSLGAFYEQYF.

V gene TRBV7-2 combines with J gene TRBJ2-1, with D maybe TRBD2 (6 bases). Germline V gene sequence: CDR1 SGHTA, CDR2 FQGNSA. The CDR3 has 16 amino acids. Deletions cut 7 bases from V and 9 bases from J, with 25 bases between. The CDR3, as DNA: TGTGCCAGCACCGGCTTCGTGGGAGGCCTACGGGCTGAGCAGTTCTTC. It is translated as CASTGFVGGLRAEQFF.

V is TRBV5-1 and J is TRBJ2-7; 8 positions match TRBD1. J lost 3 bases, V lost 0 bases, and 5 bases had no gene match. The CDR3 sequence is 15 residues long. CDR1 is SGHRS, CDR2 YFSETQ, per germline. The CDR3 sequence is CASSLGTGLSYEQYF. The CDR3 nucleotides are TGCGCCAGCAGCTTGGGGACAGGGTTAAGCTACGAGCAGTACTTC. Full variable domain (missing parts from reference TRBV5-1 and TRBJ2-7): KAGVTQTPRYLIKTRGQQVTLSCSPISGHRSVSWYQQTPGQGLQFLFEYFSETQRNKGNFPGRFSGRQFSNSRSEMNVSTLELGDSALYLCASSLGTGLSYEQYFGPGTRLTVT.

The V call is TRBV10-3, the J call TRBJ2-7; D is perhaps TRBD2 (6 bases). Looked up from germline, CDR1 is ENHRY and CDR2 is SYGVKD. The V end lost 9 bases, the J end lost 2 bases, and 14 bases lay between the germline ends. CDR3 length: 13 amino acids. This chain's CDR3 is CAIAALAAYEQYF. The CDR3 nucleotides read TGTGCCATTGCCGCCTTAGCGGCCTACGAGCAGTACTTC.

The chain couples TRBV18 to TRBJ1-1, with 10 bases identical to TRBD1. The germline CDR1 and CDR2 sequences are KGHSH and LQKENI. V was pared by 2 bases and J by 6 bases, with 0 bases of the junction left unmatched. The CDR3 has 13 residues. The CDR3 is CASSPGTGAEAFF. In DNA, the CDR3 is TGTGCCAGCTCACCAGGGACAGGGGCTGAAGCTTTCTTT.

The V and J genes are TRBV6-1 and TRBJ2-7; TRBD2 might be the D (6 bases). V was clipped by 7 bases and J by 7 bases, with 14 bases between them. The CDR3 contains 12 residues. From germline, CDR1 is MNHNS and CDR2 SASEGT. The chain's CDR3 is CASKLGTWEQYF. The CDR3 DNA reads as TGTGCCAGCAAACTGGGGACTTGGGAGCAGTACTTC.

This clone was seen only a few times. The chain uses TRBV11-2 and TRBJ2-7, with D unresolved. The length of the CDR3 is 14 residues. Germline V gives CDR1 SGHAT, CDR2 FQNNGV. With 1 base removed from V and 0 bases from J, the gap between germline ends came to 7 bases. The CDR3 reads CASSLVQASYEQYF. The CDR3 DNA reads TGTGCCAGCAGCTTAGTCCAGGCCTCCTACGAGCAGTACTTC.

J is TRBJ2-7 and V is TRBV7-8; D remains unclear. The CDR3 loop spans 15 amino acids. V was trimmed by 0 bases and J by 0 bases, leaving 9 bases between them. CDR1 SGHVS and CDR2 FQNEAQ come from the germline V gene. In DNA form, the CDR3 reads TGTGCCAGCAGCTTAGCCGGCGGATACTCCTACGAGCAGTACTTC. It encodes CASSLAGGYSYEQYF.

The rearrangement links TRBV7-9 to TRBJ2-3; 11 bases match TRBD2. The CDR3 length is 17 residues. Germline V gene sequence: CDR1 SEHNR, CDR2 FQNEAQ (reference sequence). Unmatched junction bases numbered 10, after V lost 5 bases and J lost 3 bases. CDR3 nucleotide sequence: TGTGCCAGCAGCCCCCCCCTAAGGACTAGCGGGACAGATACGCAGTATTTT. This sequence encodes CASSPPLRTSGTDTQYF.

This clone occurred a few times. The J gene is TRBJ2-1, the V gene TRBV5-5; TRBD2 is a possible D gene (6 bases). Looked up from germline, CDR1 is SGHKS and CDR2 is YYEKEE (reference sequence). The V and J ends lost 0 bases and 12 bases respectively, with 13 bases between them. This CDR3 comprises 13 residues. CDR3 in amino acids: CASSLGGVERQFF. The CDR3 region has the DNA TGTGCCAGCAGCTTGGGGGGGGTGGAAAGGCAGTTCTTC.